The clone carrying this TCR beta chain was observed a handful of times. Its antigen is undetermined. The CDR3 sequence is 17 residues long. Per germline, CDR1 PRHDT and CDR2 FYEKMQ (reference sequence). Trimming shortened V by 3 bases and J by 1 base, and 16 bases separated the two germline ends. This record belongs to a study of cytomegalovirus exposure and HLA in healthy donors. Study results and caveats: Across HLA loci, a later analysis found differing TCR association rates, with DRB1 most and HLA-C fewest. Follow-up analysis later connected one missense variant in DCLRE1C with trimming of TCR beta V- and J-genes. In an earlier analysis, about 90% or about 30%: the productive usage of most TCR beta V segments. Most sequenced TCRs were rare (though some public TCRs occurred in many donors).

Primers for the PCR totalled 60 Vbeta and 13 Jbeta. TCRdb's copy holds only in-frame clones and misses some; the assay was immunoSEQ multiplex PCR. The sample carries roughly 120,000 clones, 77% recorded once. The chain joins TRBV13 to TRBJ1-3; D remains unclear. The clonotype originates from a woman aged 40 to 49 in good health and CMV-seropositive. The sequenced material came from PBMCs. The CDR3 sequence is CASSFLGSGRSGNTIYF. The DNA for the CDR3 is TGTGCCAGCAGCTTTTTGGGTAGCGGGCGATCTGGAAACACCATATATTTT.